Listed below are T cell receptor beta chains from one sample, sequenced in a study of T-cell memory formation after mild COVID-19. One entry per CDR3 protein results from TCRdb running MiXCR on the 5' RACE reads. The table includes 500,000 to 600,000 distinct CDR3 sequences, roughly 18% detected once. The sample taken for sequencing was PBMCs or a T cell subset sorted from them (not recorded which). The receptor set was obtained from an adult woman who had mild COVID-19 (a few samples of this study predate the infection). Cell type and time point are not known. The CDR3 runs from the conserved cysteine through the conserved F or W. A D gene is named only where the DNA matches it firmly. Expanded clones get a size class; other rows say once, few or many, or leave the size out.

TRBJ2-2,TRBV4-2,.,TRBD2,CASRPTAGLAGEEANTGELFF,TGTGCCAGCAGGCCTACCGCCGGACTAGCGGGAGAGGAAGCGAACACCGGGGAGCTGTTTTTT
TRBJ1-2,TRBV4-1,few,.,CASSQVPGPGGYTF,TGCGCCAGCAGCCAAGTCCCGGGCCCCGGGGGCTACACCTTC
TRBJ1-1,TRBV11-2,many,TRBD1,CASSMDRGTEAFF,TGTGCCAGCAGCATGGACAGGGGGACTGAAGCTTTCTTT
TRBJ1-6,TRBV3-1,.,.,CASSQGVRDSPLHF,TGTGCCAGCAGCCAAGGCGTACGGGATTCACCCCTCCACTTT
TRBJ1-3,TRBV29-1,.,.,CSVDGNGNTIYF,TGCAGCGTTGACGGGAATGGAAACACCATATATTTT
TRBJ2-7,TRBV7-9,.,.,CASSLEGLNEQYF,TGTGCCAGCAGCTTAGAGGGGCTTAACGAGCAGTACTTC
TRBJ2-1,TRBV6-5,.,TRBD2,CASSYNGGADNEQFF,TGTGCCAGCAGTTACAACGGGGGGGCCGATAATGAGCAGTTCTTC
TRBJ1-5,TRBV2,few,.,CASSERTYSNQPQHF,TGTGCCAGCAGTGAAAGGACTTATAGCAATCAGCCCCAGCATTTT
TRBJ2-2,TRBV5-1,.,.,CASMERGLNTGELFF,TGCGCCAGCATGGAGAGGGGGTTAAACACCGGGGAGCTGTTTTTT
TRBJ1-2,TRBV27,.,.,CASSSGRPTVGYTF,TGTGCCAGCAGTTCCGGCAGACCAACGGTTGGCTACACCTTC
TRBJ2-3,TRBV29-1,.,TRBD2,CSVGTSGYTDTQYF,TGCAGCGTTGGGACTAGCGGATACACAGATACGCAGTATTTT
TRBJ2-1,TRBV24-1,few,TRBD1,CATEGDRENYNEQFF,TGTGCCACCGAAGGGGACAGGGAAAACTACAATGAGCAGTTCTTC
TRBJ1-5,TRBV7-8,few,.,CASSLERGLRSNQPQHF,TGTGCCAGCAGCTTAGAACGGGGGCTTCGGAGCAATCAGCCCCAGCATTTT
TRBJ2-7,TRBV7-3,.,TRBD1,CASSLTVGTGSHEQYF,TGTGCCAGCAGCTTAACAGTTGGGACAGGGTCCCACGAGCAGTACTTC
TRBJ2-1,TRBV12-3/TRBV12-4,many,.,CASRRDTYNEQFF,TGTGCCAGCCGCCGGGACACCTACAATGAGCAGTTCTTC
TRBJ1-1,TRBV2,.,.,CASSEENTEAFF,TGTGCCAGCAGTGAGGAGAACACTGAAGCTTTCTTT
TRBJ2-1,TRBV10-3,.,TRBD1,CAISESRTGYMVNNEQFF,TGTGCCATCAGTGAGAGTCGGACAGGGTACATGGTGAACAATGAGCAGTTCTTC
TRBJ1-1,TRBV29-1,.,.,CSVFLGTEAFF,TGCAGCGTTTTTTTGGGTACTGAAGCTTTCTTT
TRBJ2-7,TRBV29-1,few,.,CSVEWSVQYF,TGCAGCGTTGAATGGTCAGTGCAGTACTTC
TRBJ2-1,TRBV4-1,.,.,CASSVSEGTYYNEQFF,TGCGCCAGCAGCGTGTCCGAAGGGACTTACTACAATGAGCAGTTCTTC
TRBJ2-2,TRBV4-3,few,TRBD2,CASSQERAGDNTGELFF,TGCGCCAGCAGCCAAGAGCGAGCGGGAGATAACACCGGGGAGCTGTTTTTT
TRBJ2-1,TRBV20-1,.,.,CSGRVGGAYNEQFF,TGCAGTGGTCGGGTGGGGGGAGCCTACAATGAGCAGTTCTTC
TRBJ2-4,TRBV5-6,.,TRBD1,CASSSLRDRVGIGKNIQYF,TGTGCCAGCAGCTCCCTCCGGGACAGGGTTGGGATCGGCAAAAACATTCAGTACTTC
TRBJ1-1,TRBV6-2/TRBV6-3,.,TRBD1,CASTRDREEVAFF,TGTGCCAGCACTCGGGACAGGGAAGAGGTAGCTTTCTTT
TRBJ2-6,TRBV6-6,.,.,CASSYSARPGANVLTF,TGTGCCAGCAGTTACTCAGCGCGCCCTGGGGCCAACGTCCTGACTTTC
TRBJ2-1,TRBV2,.,TRBD2,CASGLAGEGVSYNEQFF,TGTGCCAGCGGACTAGCGGGAGAGGGGGTGTCCTACAATGAGCAGTTCTTC
TRBJ1-1,TRBV24-1,.,TRBD1,CATSDRPPGQINTEAFF,TGTGCCACCAGTGACCGACCTCCGGGACAGATTAACACTGAAGCTTTCTTT
TRBJ1-4,TRBV20-1,.,.,CSARSGATNEKLFF,TGCAGTGCTAGATCTGGTGCAACTAATGAAAAACTGTTTTTT
TRBJ2-7,TRBV12-3/TRBV12-4,.,TRBD1,CASSFQQGLYVEQYF,TGTGCCAGCAGTTTTCAACAGGGGCTGTACGTGGAGCAGTACTTC